This T cell receptor beta chain is from a study of cytomegalovirus exposure and HLA in healthy donors. Vbeta (60) and Jbeta (13) primers were used in the PCR. Sequencing was performed with immunoSEQ multiplex PCR; in TCRdb, only in-frame clones are kept and a portion is missing. There are around 150,000 clones in the sample; roughly three quarters occur only once, and around 4.9% lies in the top ten. Trimming at V came to 3 bases and at J to 6 bases, leaving 4 bases not matched to a gene. Germline CDR1 and CDR2: SGHTA and FQGNSA. The length of the CDR3 is 14 residues. The chain is built from TRBV7-2 and TRBJ1-5; 8 bases align to TRBD1. The origin of this receptor is a male donor in good health and CMV-seronegative. Sequenced input: PBMCs. Written as DNA, the CDR3 is TGTGCCAGCAGCTTTGACCAGGGGGCTCAGCCCCAGCATTTT. This encodes CASSFDQGAQPQHF.